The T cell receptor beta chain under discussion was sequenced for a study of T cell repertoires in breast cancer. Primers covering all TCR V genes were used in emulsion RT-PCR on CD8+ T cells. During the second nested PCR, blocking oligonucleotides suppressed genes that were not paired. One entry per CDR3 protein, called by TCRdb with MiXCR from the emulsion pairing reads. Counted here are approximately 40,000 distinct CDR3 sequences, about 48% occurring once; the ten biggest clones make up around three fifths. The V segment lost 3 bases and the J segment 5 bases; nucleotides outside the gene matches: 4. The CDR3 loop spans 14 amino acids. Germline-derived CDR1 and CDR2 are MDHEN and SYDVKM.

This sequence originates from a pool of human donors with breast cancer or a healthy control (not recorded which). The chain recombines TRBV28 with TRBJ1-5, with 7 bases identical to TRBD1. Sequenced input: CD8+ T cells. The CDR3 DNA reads TGTGCCAGCAGTTTCGGACAGGCCCATCAGCCCCAGCATTTT. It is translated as CASSFGQAHQPQHF. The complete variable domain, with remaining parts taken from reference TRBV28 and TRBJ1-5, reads DVKVTQSSRYLVKRTGEKVFLECVQDMDHENMFWYRQDPGLGLRLIYFSYDVKMKEKGDIPEGYSVSREKKERFSLILESASTNQTSMYLCASSFGQAHQPQHFGDGTRLSIL.